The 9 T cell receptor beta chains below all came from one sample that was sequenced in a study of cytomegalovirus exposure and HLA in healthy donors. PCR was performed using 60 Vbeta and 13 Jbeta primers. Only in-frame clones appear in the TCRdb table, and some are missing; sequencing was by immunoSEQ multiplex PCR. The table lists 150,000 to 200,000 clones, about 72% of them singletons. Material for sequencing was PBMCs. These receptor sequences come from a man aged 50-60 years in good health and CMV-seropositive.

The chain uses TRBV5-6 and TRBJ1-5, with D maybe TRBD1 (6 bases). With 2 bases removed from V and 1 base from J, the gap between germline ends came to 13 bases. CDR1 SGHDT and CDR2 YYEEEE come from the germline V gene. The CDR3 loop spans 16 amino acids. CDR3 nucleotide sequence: TGTGCCAGCAGCTTCGCCGGGACATTAAGCAATCAGCCCCAGCATTTT. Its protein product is CASSFAGTLSNQPQHF.

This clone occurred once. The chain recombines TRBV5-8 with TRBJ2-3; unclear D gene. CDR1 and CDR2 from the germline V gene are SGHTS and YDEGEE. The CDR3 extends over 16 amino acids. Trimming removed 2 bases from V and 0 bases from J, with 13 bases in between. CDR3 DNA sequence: TGTGCCAGCAGCTTCAAAATTGGCGGCAGCACAGATACGCAGTATTTT. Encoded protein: CASSFKIGGSTDTQYF.

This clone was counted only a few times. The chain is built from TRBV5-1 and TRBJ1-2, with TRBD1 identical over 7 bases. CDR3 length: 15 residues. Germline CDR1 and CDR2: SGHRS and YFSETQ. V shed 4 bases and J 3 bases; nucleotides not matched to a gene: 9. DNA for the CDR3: TGCGCCAGCAGCGAAGGGACAGCCTCACACTATGGCTACACCTTC. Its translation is CASSEGTASHYGYTF.

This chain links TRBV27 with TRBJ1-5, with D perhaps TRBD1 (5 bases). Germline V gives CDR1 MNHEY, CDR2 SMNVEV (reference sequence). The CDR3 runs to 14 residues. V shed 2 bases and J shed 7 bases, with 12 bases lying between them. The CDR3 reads CASSLRRGGQPQHF. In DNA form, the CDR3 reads TGTGCCAGCAGTTTACGGAGGGGAGGACAGCCCCAGCATTTT.

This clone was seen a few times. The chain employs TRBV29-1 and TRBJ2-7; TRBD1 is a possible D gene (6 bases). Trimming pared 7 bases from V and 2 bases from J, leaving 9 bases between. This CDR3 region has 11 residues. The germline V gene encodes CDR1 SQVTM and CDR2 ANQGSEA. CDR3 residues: CSAGTTYEQYF. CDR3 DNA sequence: TGCAGCGCCGGGACAACCTACGAGCAGTACTTC.

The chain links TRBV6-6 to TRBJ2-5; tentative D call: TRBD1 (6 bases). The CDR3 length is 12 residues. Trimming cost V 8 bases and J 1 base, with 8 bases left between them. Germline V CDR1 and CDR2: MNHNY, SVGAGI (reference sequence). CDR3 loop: CASRTVQETQYF. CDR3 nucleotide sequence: TGTGCCAGCCGGACAGTCCAAGAGACCCAGTACTTC.

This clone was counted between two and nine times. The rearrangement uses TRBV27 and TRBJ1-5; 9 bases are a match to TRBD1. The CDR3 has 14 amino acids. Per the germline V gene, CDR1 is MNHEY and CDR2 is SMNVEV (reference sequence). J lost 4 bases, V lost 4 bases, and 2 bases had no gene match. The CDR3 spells CASSSGTGNQPQHF. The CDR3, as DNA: TGTGCCAGCAGTTCCGGGACAGGGAATCAGCCCCAGCATTTT.

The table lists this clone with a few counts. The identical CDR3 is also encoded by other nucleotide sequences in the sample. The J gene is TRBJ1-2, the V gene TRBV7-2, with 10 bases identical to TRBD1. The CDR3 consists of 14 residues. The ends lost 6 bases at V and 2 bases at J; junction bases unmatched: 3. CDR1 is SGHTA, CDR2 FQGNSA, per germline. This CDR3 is CASSLGQGNYGYTF. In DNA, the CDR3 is TGTGCCAGCAGTCTGGGACAGGGGAACTATGGCTACACCTTC.

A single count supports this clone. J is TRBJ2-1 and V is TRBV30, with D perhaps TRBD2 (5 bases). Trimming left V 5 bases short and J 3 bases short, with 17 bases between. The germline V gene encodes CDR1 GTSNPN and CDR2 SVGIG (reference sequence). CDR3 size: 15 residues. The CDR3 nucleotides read TGTGCCTGGTCCACCCCGGAGGCAGTCTACAATGAGCAGTTCTTC. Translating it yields CAWSTPEAVYNEQFF.